This TCR beta chain was recorded in a study of siplizumab effects on memory and regulatory T cells. General study results and limits: Just a small share of alloreactive clones was traced back to unstimulated subsets.

Clones were sequenced by immunoSEQ multiplex PCR, and TCRdb holds only the in-frame ones, with some missing. The repertoire has under 100,000 clones, around 94% of them found once; the top ten carry roughly 1.3%. About this clone itself: The antigen is unknown.

Germline CDR1 KGHSH, CDR2 LQKENI. The CDR3 totals 16 residues. V was trimmed by 4 bases and J by 2 bases, leaving 16 bases between them. The source of this sequence is a human donor in good health. The material sequenced was non-Treg CD4+ T cells sorted from blood. The gene calls are TRBV18 and TRBJ2-3; possible D gene TRBD2, 6 bases. The CDR3 loop is CASSLTLATNTDTQYF. The CDR3 DNA reads TGTGCCAGCTCACTTACACTAGCAACCAACACAGATACGCAGTATTTT.